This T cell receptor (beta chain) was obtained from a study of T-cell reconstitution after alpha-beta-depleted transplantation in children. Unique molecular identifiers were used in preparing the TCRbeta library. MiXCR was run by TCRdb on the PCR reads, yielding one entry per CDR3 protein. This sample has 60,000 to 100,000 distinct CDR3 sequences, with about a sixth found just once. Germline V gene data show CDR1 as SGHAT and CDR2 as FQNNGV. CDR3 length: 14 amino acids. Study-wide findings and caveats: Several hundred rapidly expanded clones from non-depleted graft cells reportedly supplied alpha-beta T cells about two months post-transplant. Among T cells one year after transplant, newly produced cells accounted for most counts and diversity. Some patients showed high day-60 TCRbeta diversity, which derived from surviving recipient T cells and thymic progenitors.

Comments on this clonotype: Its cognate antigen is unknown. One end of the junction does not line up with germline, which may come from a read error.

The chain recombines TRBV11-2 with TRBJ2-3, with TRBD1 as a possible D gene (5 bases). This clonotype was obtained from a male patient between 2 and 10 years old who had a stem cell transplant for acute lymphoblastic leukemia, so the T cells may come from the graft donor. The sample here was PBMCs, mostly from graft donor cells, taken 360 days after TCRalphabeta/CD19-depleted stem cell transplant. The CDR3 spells CASSLTSTTGTQYF. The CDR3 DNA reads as TGTGCCAGCAGCTTAACAAGTACCACAGGTACGCAGTATTTT.